These 17 T cell receptor beta chains were sequenced from one sample in a study of T cell repertoires in cytomegalovirus infection. TCRdb reprocessed the reads via MiXCR and lists one record per CDR3 protein. The data hold tens of thousands of distinct CDR3 sequences, with roughly 20% observed a single time. No cognate antigen is known for these TCRs. Specimen: CD8+ T cells from cultured PBMCs, collected from culture after CMV antigen stimulation. All receptors come from a human donor in good health (CMV status not recorded). Some clones in this sample may be carry-over from other donors' samples.

This chain uses TRBV4-1 with TRBJ2-2; 9 nucleotides agree with TRBD1. This CDR3 comprises 16 residues. The junction had 8 bases not matched to a gene; V was cut back by 4 bases and J by 5 bases. The germline gives CDR1 MGHRA, CDR2 YSYEKL. This chain's CDR3 is CASSPLDRGGTGELFF. DNA of the CDR3: TGCGCCAGCAGCCCCTTGGACAGGGGCGGTACCGGGGAGCTGTTTTTT.

The table lists this clonotype with a few counts. The V call is TRBV18, the J call TRBJ2-3; D is perhaps TRBD2 (6 bases). Germline assignment: CDR1 KGHSH and CDR2 LQKENI. V was pared by 1 base and J by 3 bases, with 8 bases between. This CDR3 contains 14 residues. This chain's CDR3 is CASSPQGGTDTQYF. The CDR3 DNA reads as TGTGCCAGCTCACCACAGGGAGGAACAGATACGCAGTATTTT.

The chain couples TRBV4-2 to TRBJ1-1, with TRBD1 matching 12 bases. This CDR3 comprises 18 residues. Trimming at V came to 5 bases and at J to 4 bases, leaving 14 bases not matched to a gene. The V gene's germline CDR1 is LGHNA and CDR2 YNFKEQ. Written as DNA, the CDR3 is TGTGCCAGCAGCTTCGGACCCGGGACAGGGGGCGATAGCACTGAAGCTTTCTTT. Protein product: CASSFGPGTGGDSTEAFF.

This clonotype came up a few times. The chain carries TRBV27 and TRBJ1-2, with D maybe TRBD1 (5 bases). CDR1 is MNHEY, CDR2 SMNVEV, per germline (reference sequence). Trimming pared 7 bases from V and 6 bases from J, leaving 6 bases between. There are 10 residues in the CDR3. CDR3 residues: CASIGDGYTF. CDR3 in DNA: TGTGCCAGCATAGGGGATGGCTACACCTTC.

There are a few counts of this clonotype. The rearrangement uses TRBV7-9 and TRBJ1-5; D gene uncertain. The CDR3 is 16 residues long. CDR1 SEHNR and CDR2 FQNEAQ come from the germline V gene (reference sequence). The V gene lost 1 base and the J gene lost 9 bases, with 19 bases spanning the gap. CDR3 DNA sequence: TGTGCCAGCAGCTTAGAAATGCCGGCCTCGAGTGGGCCCCAGCATTTT. Translating it yields CASSLEMPASSGPQHF.

The chain uses TRBV20-1 and TRBJ2-1; TRBD2 matches at 9 bases. Germline V gene lookup returns CDR1 DFQATT and CDR2 SNEGSKA (reference sequence). There are 12 residues in the CDR3. Trimming cost V 7 bases and J 8 bases; bases outside gene matches: 6. The CDR3 DNA reads TGCAGTGGTCCAGCGGGGGGCGATGAGCAGTTCTTC. Encoded protein: CSGPAGGDEQFF.

V usage is TRBV4-1 and J usage is TRBJ1-2, with a tentative D call TRBD1 (5 bases). Trimming cost V 0 bases and J 8 bases, with 10 bases left between them. This CDR3 is built from 13 residues. The germline CDR1 and CDR2 sequences are MGHRA and YSYEKL. CDR3 residues: CASSQDLQAGYTF. For the CDR3, the DNA is TGCGCCAGCAGCCAAGATTTACAGGCGGGCTACACCTTC.

V usage is TRBV6-1 and J usage is TRBJ2-1; tentatively, D is TRBD1 (6 bases). V shed 6 bases and J shed 2 bases, with 11 bases lying between them. The CDR3 loop spans 14 amino acids. The germline gives CDR1 MNHNS, CDR2 SASEGT. In DNA form, the CDR3 reads TGTGCCAGCAGGCCCCGGACAGCCTACAATGAGCAGTTCTTC. This sequence encodes CASRPRTAYNEQFF.

This rearrangement joins TRBV2 to TRBJ1-2; 10 positions match TRBD1. The CDR3 loop spans 15 amino acids. V dropped 7 bases and J dropped 2; count of bases not matched to a gene: 7. Germline V gives CDR1 SNHLY, CDR2 FYNNEI. In DNA form, the CDR3 reads TGTGCCAGCAATTTCCGGGACAGGGGCAACTATGGCTACACCTTC. It codes for CASNFRDRGNYGYTF.

This clonotype was found many times. The chain carries TRBV7-2 and TRBJ2-7, with TRBD1 matching 9 bases. V was clipped by 5 bases and J by 3 bases; unmatched bases: 5. CDR1 SGHTA and CDR2 FQGNSA come from the germline V gene. The CDR3 sequence is 14 residues long. The CDR3: CASSRGQGLYEQYF. The CDR3 DNA reads as TGTGCCAGCAGCCGGGGACAGGGCCTCTACGAGCAGTACTTC.

This clonotype was found many times. V usage is TRBV27 and J usage is TRBJ1-1; no clear D gene. Germline V gene lookup returns CDR1 MNHEY and CDR2 SMNVEV (reference sequence). The CDR3 contains 15 residues. V was pared by 7 bases and J by 7 bases, with 22 bases between. CDR3 coding DNA: TGTGCCAGCATTCGATCACGACCAACACACGTTGAAGCTTTCTTT. Its translation is CASIRSRPTHVEAFF.

This clonotype was seen more than once but under ten times. The rearrangement joins TRBV4-3 to TRBJ1-5; D might be TRBD1 (5 bases). Germline V gives CDR1 LGHNA, CDR2 YSLEER. The CDR3 runs 15 residues. V was clipped by 1 base and J by 4 bases, with 11 bases between them. In DNA, the CDR3 is TGCGCCAGCAGCCAAGCTGCGGGGGGAAATCAGCCCCAGCATTTT. It encodes CASSQAAGGNQPQHF.

The V gene is TRBV7-6, the J gene TRBJ1-1; D gene uncertain. The V end lost 0 bases, the J end lost 2 bases, and 10 bases lay between the germline ends. Germline V lookup: CDR1 SGHVS, CDR2 FNYEAQ. The CDR3 sequence is 15 residues long. The CDR3 DNA reads TGTGCCAGCAGCTTAGCGCTATCCCGTAACACTGAAGCTTTCTTT. Its translation is CASSLALSRNTEAFF.

The V call is TRBV7-6, the J call TRBJ1-1, with no clear D. This CDR3 has 14 amino acids. Trimming stripped 4 bases from V and 8 bases from J, with 17 bases between. In germline, CDR1 is SGHVS, CDR2 FNYEAQ. The CDR3: CASSSNPVGAEAFF. CDR3 nucleotides: TGTGCCAGCAGCTCCAACCCAGTGGGAGCCGAAGCTTTCTTT.

V usage is TRBV7-9 and J usage is TRBJ2-3, with a tentative D call TRBD1 (5 bases). The CDR3 extends over 13 amino acids. V lost 8 bases and J 6 bases, leaving 15 bases between the germline ends. CDR1 SEHNR and CDR2 FQNEAQ come from the germline V gene (reference sequence). The CDR3 sequence is CASEGESGDTQYF. The CDR3 DNA is TGTGCCAGCGAAGGGGAATCAGGGGATACGCAGTATTTT.

The rearrangement joins TRBV7-8 to TRBJ2-7; 9 bases agree with TRBD1. J lost 3 bases, V lost 1 base, and 10 bases had no gene match. The CDR3 consists of 17 residues. CDR1 SGHVS and CDR2 FQNEAQ come from the germline V gene. The CDR3 DNA reads as TGTGCCAGCAGCTTAGTCGCCCGGGACAGGGATTACTACGAGCAGTACTTC. It specifies CASSLVARDRDYYEQYF.

This chain connects TRBV20-1 to TRBJ2-1, with TRBD2 as a possible D gene (6 bases). This CDR3 contains 20 residues. The V and J ends lost 1 base and 1 base respectively, with 26 bases between them. Germline CDR1 is DFQATT and CDR2 is SNEGSKA (reference sequence). CDR3 in DNA: TGCAGTGCTAGAGGAATCCCTGTAGGAGGGGCCCAAGTTTCCTACAATGAGCAGTTCTTC. This sequence encodes CSARGIPVGGAQVSYNEQFF.